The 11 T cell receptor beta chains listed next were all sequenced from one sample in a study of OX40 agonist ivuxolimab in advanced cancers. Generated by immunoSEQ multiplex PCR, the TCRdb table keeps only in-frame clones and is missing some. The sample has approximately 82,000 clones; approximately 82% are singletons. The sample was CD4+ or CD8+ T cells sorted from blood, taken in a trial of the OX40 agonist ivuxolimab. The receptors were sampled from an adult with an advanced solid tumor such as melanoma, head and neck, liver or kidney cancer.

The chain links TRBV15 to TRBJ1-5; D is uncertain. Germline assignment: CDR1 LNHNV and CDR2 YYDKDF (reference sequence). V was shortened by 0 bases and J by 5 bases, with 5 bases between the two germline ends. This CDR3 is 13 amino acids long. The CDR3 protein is CATSRDGDQPQHF. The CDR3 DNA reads TGTGCCACCAGCAGAGATGGTGATCAGCCCCAGCATTTT.

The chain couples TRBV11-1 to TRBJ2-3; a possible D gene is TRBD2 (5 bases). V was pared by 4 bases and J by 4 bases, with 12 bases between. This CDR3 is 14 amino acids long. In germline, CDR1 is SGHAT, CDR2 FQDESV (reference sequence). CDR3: CASSSRAGSDTQYF. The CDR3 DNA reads TGTGCCAGCAGCTCCCGGGCGGGCTCAGATACGCAGTATTTT. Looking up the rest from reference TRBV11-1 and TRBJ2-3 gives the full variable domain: EAEVAQSPRYKITEKSQAVAFWCDPISGHATLYWYRQILGQGPELLVQFQDESVVDDSQLPKDRFSAERLKGVDSTLKIQPAELGDSAMYLCASSSRAGSDTQYFGPGTRLTVL.

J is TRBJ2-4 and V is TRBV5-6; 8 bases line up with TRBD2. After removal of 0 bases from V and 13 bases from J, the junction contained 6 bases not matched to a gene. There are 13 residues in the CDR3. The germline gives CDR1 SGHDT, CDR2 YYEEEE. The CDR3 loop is CASSLERRGEQYF. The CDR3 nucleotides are TGTGCCAGCAGCTTGGAGCGGCGGGGGGAGCAGTACTTC.

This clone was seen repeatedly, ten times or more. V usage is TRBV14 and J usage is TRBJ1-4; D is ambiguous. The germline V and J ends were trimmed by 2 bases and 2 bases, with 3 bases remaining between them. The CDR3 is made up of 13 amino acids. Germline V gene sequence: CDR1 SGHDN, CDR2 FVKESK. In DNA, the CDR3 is TGTGCCAGCAGCCAACAGACTAATGAAAAACTGTTTTTT. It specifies CASSQQTNEKLFF. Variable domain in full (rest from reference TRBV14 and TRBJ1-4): EAGVTQFPSHSVIEKGQTVTLRCDPISGHDNLYWYRRVMGKEIKFLLHFVKESKQDESGMPNNRFLAERTGGTYSTLKVQPAELEDSGVYFCASSQQTNEKLFFGSGTQLSVL.

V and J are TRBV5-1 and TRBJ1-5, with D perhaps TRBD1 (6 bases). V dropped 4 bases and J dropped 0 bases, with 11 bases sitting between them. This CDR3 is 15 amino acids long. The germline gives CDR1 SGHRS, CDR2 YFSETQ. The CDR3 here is CASSPGTNSNQPQHF. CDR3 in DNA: TGCGCCAGCAGCCCGGGGACAAATAGCAATCAGCCCCAGCATTTT.

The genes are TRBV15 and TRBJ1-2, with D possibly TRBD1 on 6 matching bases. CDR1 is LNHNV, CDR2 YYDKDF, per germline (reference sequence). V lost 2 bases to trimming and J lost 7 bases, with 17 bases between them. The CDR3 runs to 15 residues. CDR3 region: CATSRSRQDVAGYTF. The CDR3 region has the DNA TGTGCCACCAGCAGATCCAGACAGGATGTAGCTGGCTACACCTTC.

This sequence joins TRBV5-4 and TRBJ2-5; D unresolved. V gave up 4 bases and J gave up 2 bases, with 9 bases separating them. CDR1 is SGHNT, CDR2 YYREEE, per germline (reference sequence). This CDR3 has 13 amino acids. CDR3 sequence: CASSPPDQETQYF. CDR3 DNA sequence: TGTGCCAGCAGCCCCCCAGATCAAGAGACCCAGTACTTC.

CDR3 sequence: CASSPLVPRGGYTF. The CDR3 nucleotides read TGCGCCAGCAGCCCCCTAGTCCCTCGGGGTGGCTACACCTTC. The V gene is TRBV4-3, the J gene TRBJ1-2, with D uncertain. Germline assignment: CDR1 LGHNA and CDR2 YSLEER. V lost 4 bases, J lost 7 bases, and 16 bases lay in between. The CDR3 loop spans 14 amino acids.

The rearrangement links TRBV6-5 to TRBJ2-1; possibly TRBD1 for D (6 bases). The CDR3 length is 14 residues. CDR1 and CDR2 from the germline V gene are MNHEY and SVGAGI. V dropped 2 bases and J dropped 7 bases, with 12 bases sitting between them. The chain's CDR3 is CASSYAGVGNEQFF. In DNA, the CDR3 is TGTGCCAGCAGTTACGCAGGGGTAGGTAATGAGCAGTTCTTC.

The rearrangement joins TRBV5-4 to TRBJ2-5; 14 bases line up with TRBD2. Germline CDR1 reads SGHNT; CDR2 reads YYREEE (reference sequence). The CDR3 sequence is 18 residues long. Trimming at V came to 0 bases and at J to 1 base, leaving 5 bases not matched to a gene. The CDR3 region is CASSLGGLAGALQETQYF. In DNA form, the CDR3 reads TGTGCCAGCAGCTTGGGGGGACTAGCGGGGGCCCTCCAAGAGACCCAGTACTTC.

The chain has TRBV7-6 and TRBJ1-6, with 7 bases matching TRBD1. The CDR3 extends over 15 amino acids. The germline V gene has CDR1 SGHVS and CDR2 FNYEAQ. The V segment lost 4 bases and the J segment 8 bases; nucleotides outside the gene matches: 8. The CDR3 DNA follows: TGTGCCAGCAGCTCCGGGACAGAAGGGCATTCACCCCTCCACTTT. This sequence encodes CASSSGTEGHSPLHF.